This T cell receptor beta chain derives from a study of blood T cell repertoires in COVID-19. Study in general: The samples span acute and convalescent COVID-19 from the United States, Italy and Spain. PBMCs, B-cell-depleted T cells, or T cells were the source of the cDNA or gDNA that made up the material.

Original processing notes: Researchers report that nucleated cell counts were estimated from reference gene primer amplification. The assay was immunoSEQ multiplex PCR, and TCRdb's table has in-frame clones only and misses some. The V and J calls and clone size come from that table; D and trimming were worked out from the DNA. The sample shows around 220,000 clones, roughly 84% of them seen only once. The V and J ends lost 7 bases and 7 bases respectively, with 14 bases between them. This CDR3 region has 14 residues. CDR1 is SNHLY, CDR2 FYNNEI, per germline. The chain has TRBV2 and TRBJ1-6, with a tentative D call TRBD1 (6 bases). Source material: peripheral blood. The clonotype originates from a man aged 40-49 years with active or convalescent COVID-19. This CDR3 is CASKGGPTNSPLHF. The CDR3 nucleotides read TGTGCCAGCAAGGGGGGGCCCACGAATTCACCCCTCCACTTT.